Listed below are T cell receptor beta chains from one sample, sequenced in a study of Graves' ophthalmopathy and Graves' hyperthyroidism. TCRdb re-called the multiplex PCR reads through MiXCR, storing one row per CDR3 protein. The data contain 220,000 or so distinct CDR3 sequences, 20% to 25% of them seen just once; the ten biggest clones take up about 40%. Sequencing was carried out using peripheral blood. All receptors come from a woman in her fifties or sixties with Graves' ophthalmopathy. Both conserved end residues are part of each CDR3. D genes are given only for firm matches. Some rows mark clone size as missing; the rest say once, few, many or name a class of expanded clone.

J | V | D | size | CDR3 | DNA
TRBJ1-2 | TRBV19 | NA | many | CASRQGHGYTF | TGTGCCAGTAGACAGGGCCATGGCTACACCTTC
TRBJ2-5 | TRBV5-1 | TRBD2 | many | CASSASGQETQYF | TGCGCCAGCAGCGCTAGCGGTCAAGAGACCCAGTACTTC
TRBJ1-6 | TRBV19 | NA | many | CAISRDLNSPLHF | TGTGCCATATCCCGGGACTTAAATTCACCCCTCCACTTT
TRBJ2-5 | TRBV27 | TRBD1 | many | CASSLRTGGIETQYF | TGTGCCAGCAGTTTGCGGACAGGGGGCATAGAGACCCAGTACTTC
TRBJ2-1 | TRBV29-1 | TRBD2 | many | CSVYGGRGSYNEQFF | TGCAGCGTTTATGGCGGGAGGGGGTCCTACAATGAGCAGTTCTTC
TRBJ1-2 | TRBV18 | TRBD1 | NA | CASSPNFGQGGGYTF | TGTGCCAGCTCACCCAATTTCGGACAGGGTGGAGGCTACACCTTC
TRBJ2-2 | TRBV2 | NA | few | CASIITGELFF | TGTGCCAGCATTATCACCGGGGAGCTGTTTTTT
TRBJ2-5 | TRBV7-9 | TRBD1 | many | CASSSPEQGEETQYF | TGTGCCAGCAGCTCCCCCGAACAGGGGGAAGAGACCCAGTACTTC
TRBJ2-7 | TRBV20-1 | TRBD1 | many | CSARGTGLTYEQYF | TGCAGTGCTAGGGGGACAGGGCTGACCTACGAGCAGTACTTC
TRBJ1-1 | TRBV5-1 | NA | NA | CASSWGGGPNTEAFF | TGCGCCAGCAGCTGGGGGGGGGGACCGAACACTGAAGCTTTCTTT
TRBJ2-2 | TRBV30 | NA | NA | CAWSWDRGELFF | TGTGCCTGGAGTTGGGACCGCGGGGAGCTGTTTTTT
TRBJ2-2 | TRBV20-1 | TRBD2 | NA | CSATGTSGTGELFF | TGCAGTGCCACCGGGACTAGCGGGACCGGGGAGCTGTTTTTT
TRBJ2-7 | TRBV29-1 | NA | many | CSVEEGGEAYEQYF | TGCAGCGTTGAAGAGGGCGGGGAGGCCTACGAGCAGTACTTC
TRBJ1-2 | TRBV24-1 | NA | NA | CATRKEPVSYGYTF | TGTGCCACCAGGAAGGAGCCAGTCAGCTATGGCTACACCTTC
TRBJ1-1 | TRBV27 | TRBD1 | many | CASSPPGQGYTEAFF | TGTGCCAGCAGTCCGCCGGGACAGGGATACACTGAAGCTTTCTTT
TRBJ1-3 | TRBV4-1 | NA | many | CASSQASSSGNTIYF | TGCGCCAGCAGCCAGGCATCGAGCTCTGGAAACACCATATATTTT
TRBJ1-3 | TRBV30 | NA | few | CAWSQIGNTIYF | TGTGCCTGGAGCCAGATTGGAAACACCATATATTTT
TRBJ1-2 | TRBV6-2/TRBV6-3 | NA | many | CASSYTAGRGDGYTF | TGTGCCAGCAGTTACACCGCCGGAAGGGGAGATGGCTACACCTTC
TRBJ1-1 | TRBV6-4 | NA | many | CASSRVVDTEAFF | TGTGCCAGCAGTCGGGTGGTGGACACTGAAGCTTTCTTT
TRBJ1-6 | TRBV30 | TRBD1 | many | CAWSNDRGQNNSPLHF | TGTGCCTGGAGTAACGACAGGGGTCAAAATAATTCACCCCTCCACTTT
TRBJ2-2 | TRBV24-1 | TRBD1 | NA | CATSEWDSSGELFF | TGTGCCACCAGTGAGTGGGACAGCTCCGGGGAGCTGTTTTTT
TRBJ2-2 | TRBV19 | TRBD2 | NA | CASTSGLTGELFF | TGTGCCAGTACTAGCGGACTCACCGGGGAGCTGTTTTTT
TRBJ2-7 | TRBV6-1 | NA | NA | CASSTELDSTYEQYF | TGTGCCAGCAGTACAGAACTCGACAGCACCTACGAGCAGTACTTC
TRBJ1-3 | TRBV6-5 | TRBD1 | many | CASSYGGGASGNTIYF | TGTGCCAGCAGTTACGGAGGGGGCGCGTCTGGAAACACCATATATTTT
TRBJ2-5 | TRBV2 | TRBD2 | many | CASSEGLAGGPEETQYF | TGTGCCAGCAGTGAGGGACTAGCGGGAGGGCCGGAGGAGACCCAGTACTTC
TRBJ1-5 | TRBV20-1 | NA | many | CSARRRGRDQPQHF | TGCAGTGCTAGACGGAGGGGGAGGGATCAGCCCCAGCATTTT